The entry below gives a single T cell receptor (beta chain) sequence along with its context. Its antigen is not known. Following RNA extraction, reverse transcription yielded cDNA that acted as the sequencing template. Clones were sequenced by immunoSEQ multiplex PCR, and TCRdb holds only the in-frame ones, with some missing. Of 140,000 to 150,000 clones in the sample, approximately 65% were seen once. This record belongs to a study of CD8+ T cells in alopecia areata. CDR3 length equals 11 residues. V was trimmed by 4 bases and J by 2 bases, leaving 3 bases between them. The germline V gene encodes CDR1 SNHLY and CDR2 FYNNEI. Study-level findings and limits: Unlike in mice, where it was clearer, TCR sharing across patients was less clear, possibly HLA-related. Across lesional scalp, and particularly alopecia totalis/universalis, clonality surpassed that of normal scalp.

Researchers picked out CD4+ and CD8+ T cells from PBMCs by sorting. The chain uses TRBV2 and TRBJ2-7; D is undetermined. Sample: CD8+ T cells sorted from blood. The receptor's source is a human donor in good health. In DNA, the CDR3 is TGTGCCAGCAGTGGCCCCTACGAGCAGTACTTC. It yields the protein CASSGPYEQYF.